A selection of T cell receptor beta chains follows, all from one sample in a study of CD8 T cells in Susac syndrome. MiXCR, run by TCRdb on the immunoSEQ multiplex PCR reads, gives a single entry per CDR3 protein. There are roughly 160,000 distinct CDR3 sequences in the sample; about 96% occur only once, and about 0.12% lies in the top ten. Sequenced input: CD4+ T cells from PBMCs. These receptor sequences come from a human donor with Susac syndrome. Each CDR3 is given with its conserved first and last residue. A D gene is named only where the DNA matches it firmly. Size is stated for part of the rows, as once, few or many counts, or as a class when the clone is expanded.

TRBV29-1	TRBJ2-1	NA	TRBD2	TGCAGCGTTGGGCAGTCAGCGGGAGCCGAGCAGTTCTTC	CSVGQSAGAEQFF
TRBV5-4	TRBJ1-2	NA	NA	TGTGCCAGCAGTGCCCAGGGCCTGGGTGGCTACACCTTC	CASSAQGLGGYTF
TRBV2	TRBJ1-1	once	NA	TGTGCCAGCAAGGCACCAAACACAGGGAGCACTGAAGCTTTCTTT	CASKAPNTGSTEAFF
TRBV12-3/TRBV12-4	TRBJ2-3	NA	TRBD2	TGTGCCAGCAGTTTACGAGGACTAGCGGCGAATACGCAGTATTTT	CASSLRGLAANTQYF
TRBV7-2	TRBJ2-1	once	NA	TGTGCCAGTTTAGCTAGCGCCTACAATGAGCAGTTCTTC	CASLASAYNEQFF
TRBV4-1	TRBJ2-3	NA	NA	TGCGCCAGCAGCCAAGATGGGGCGTCGGGGGTCTCAGATACGCAGTATTTT	CASSQDGASGVSDTQYF
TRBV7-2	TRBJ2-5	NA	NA	TGTGCCAGCAGCTTAGCACCTAACCAAGAGACCCAGTACTTC	CASSLAPNQETQYF
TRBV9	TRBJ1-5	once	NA	TGTGCCAGCAGCCTCCTAGGACACTTAAATCAGCCCCAGCATTTT	CASSLLGHLNQPQHF
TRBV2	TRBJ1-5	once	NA	TGTGCCAGCAGCAGTGAAGTGAGGGTTCTCGGTCGGGCCCAGCATTTT	CASSSEVRVLGRAQHF
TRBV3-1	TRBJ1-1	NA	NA	TGTGCCAGCAGCCCTCATCCGGTAGGAGACACTGAAGCTTTCTTT	CASSPHPVGDTEAFF
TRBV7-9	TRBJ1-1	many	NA	TGTGCCGCCCTGGACGAGAACACTGAAGCTTTCTTT	CAALDENTEAFF
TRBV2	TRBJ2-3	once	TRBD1	TGTGCCAGCAGCGGGACAGGGGATTTGGCAGATACGCAGTATTTT	CASSGTGDLADTQYF
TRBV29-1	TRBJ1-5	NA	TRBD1	TGCAGCGTCAGGGGGGGTGTAAATCAGCCCCAGCATTTT	CSVRGGVNQPQHF
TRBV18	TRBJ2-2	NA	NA	TGTGCCAGCTCACCACGGCAAGGCACCGGGGAGCTGTTTTTT	CASSPRQGTGELFF
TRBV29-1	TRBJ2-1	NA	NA	TGCAGTGTACACCGGGACTCGTACAATGAGCAGTTCTTC	CSVHRDSYNEQFF
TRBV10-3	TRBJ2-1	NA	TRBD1	TGTGCCATCACGGGACAGGGTGATGCTGAGCAGTTCTTC	CAITGQGDAEQFF
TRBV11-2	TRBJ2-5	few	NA	TGTGCCAGCAGCCAGGAAAAAGAGACCCAGTACTTC	CASSQEKETQYF
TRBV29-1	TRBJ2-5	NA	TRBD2	TGCAGCGTTCGGGGGGGCTTGGGGGAGACCCAGTACTTC	CSVRGGLGETQYF
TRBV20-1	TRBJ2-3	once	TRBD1	TGCAGTGCTGGACACCGGGACAGATTCACAGATACGCAGTATTTT	CSAGHRDRFTDTQYF
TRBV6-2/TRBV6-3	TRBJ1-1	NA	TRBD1	TGTGCCAGCCGCTGGGACAGGGACACTGAAGCTTTCTTT	CASRWDRDTEAFF
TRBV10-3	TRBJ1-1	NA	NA	TGTGCCATCACTCCGGCTAGGGGGAACACTGAAGCTTTCTTT	CAITPARGNTEAFF
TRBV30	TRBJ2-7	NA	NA	TGTGCCTGGAGCTCCAACTACGAGCAGTACTTC	CAWSSNYEQYF
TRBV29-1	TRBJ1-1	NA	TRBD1	TGCAGCGCTAGGGACAGGAATATGAACACTGAAGCTTTCTTT	CSARDRNMNTEAFF
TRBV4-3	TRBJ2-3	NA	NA	TGCGCCAGCAGCCAAGATTCCAGGCAGTCAGATACGCAGTATTTT	CASSQDSRQSDTQYF
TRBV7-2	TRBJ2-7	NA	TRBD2	TGTGCCAGTACCCGGGGGGGCTCCTACGAGCAGTACTTC	CASTRGGSYEQYF
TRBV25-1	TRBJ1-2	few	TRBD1	TGTGCCAGCAGTGAATATAAGGGGGCAGGTTATGGCTACACCTTC	CASSEYKGAGYGYTF
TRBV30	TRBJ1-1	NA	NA	TGTGCCTGGAGTGTTGGGGGACCCACTGAAGCTTTCTTT	CAWSVGGPTEAFF
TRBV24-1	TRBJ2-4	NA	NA	TGTGCCACCAGTGAAGGAGGTACAGCCAAAAACATTCAGTACTTC	CATSEGGTAKNIQYF
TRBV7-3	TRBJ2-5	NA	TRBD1	TGTGCCAGCAGCCGGCGACAGGGGGCTGGAGAGACCCAGTACTTC	CASSRRQGAGETQYF
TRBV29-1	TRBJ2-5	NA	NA	TGCAGCGTTGTCTGGGAGACCCAGTACTTC	CSVVWETQYF